These 21 T cell receptor beta chains share one sample of origin, sequenced in a study of read filtering for tumor transcriptome and immune sequencing. This library used about 360 ng RNA and molecular barcoded adaptors spanning alpha/delta and beta/gamma chains. TCRdb redid the calling of the reads with MiXCR, one entry per CDR3 protein. Of 40,000 to 55,000 distinct CDR3 sequences in the sample, roughly 19% were seen once. Sequenced sample: a population of CD138-negative cells sorted from bone marrow. These receptors were collected from a donor at least 40 years old with multiple myeloma.

There are a few counts of this clonotype. A much larger clone lies a single base off, so this may be a read error. The chain has TRBV29-1 and TRBJ2-7, with TRBD1 matching over 8 bases. V was clipped by 8 bases and J by 3 bases; unmatched bases: 6. Germline assignment: CDR1 SQVTM and CDR2 ANQGSEA. The CDR3 spans 12 residues. The CDR3 is CSTGQGFYEQYF. Here the CDR3 DNA reads TGCAGCACCGGACAGGGTTTCTACGAGCAGTACTTC.

This clonotype was counted at least ten times. The rearrangement uses TRBV29-1 and TRBJ1-5; 8 bases align to TRBD1. The V segment lost 6 bases and the J segment 3 bases; nucleotides outside the gene matches: 4. This CDR3 has 13 residues. CDR1 SQVTM and CDR2 ANQGSEA come from the germline V gene. CDR3: CSVGQGHNQPQHF. The CDR3 nucleotides read TGCAGCGTCGGACAGGGTCACAATCAGCCCCAGCATTTT.

This clonotype was picked up many times. The V and J genes are TRBV6-2 or TRBV6-3 and TRBJ2-3; TRBD2 matches at 8 bases. J lost 6 bases, V lost 6 bases, and 11 bases had no gene match. Germline V gene data show CDR1 as MNHEY and CDR2 as SVGEGT. The CDR3 runs to 15 residues. The CDR3 spells CASRPGGAAADTQYF. The CDR3 bases are TGTGCCAGCAGGCCGGGAGGGGCGGCCGCCGATACGCAGTATTTT.

About this clonotype: It may be a read error: a sequence one base away is much more abundant. The chain uses TRBV7-9 and TRBJ2-5; either TRBD1 or TRBD2 may fit D (7 bases each). This CDR3 comprises 15 residues. V dropped 5 bases and J dropped 7 bases, with 20 bases sitting between them. CDR1 is SEHNR, CDR2 FQNEAQ, per germline (reference sequence). The CDR3 region is CASSQPQGERGTQYF. CDR3 in DNA: TGTGCCAGCAGCCAACCCCAGGGGGAGCGGGGGACCCAGTACTTC.

On this clonotype itself: The junction differs from germline at one of its ends, possibly a read error. This chain connects TRBV7-7 to TRBJ2-1; D is possibly TRBD1 or TRBD2 (5 bases each). This CDR3 spans 15 amino acids. The germline CDR1 and CDR2 sequences are SSHAT and FNYEAQ (reference sequence). For the CDR3, the DNA is TGTGCTAGCAGTCCAGTCAGAACTGGGGGCAATGAGCAGTTCTTC. Protein: CASSPVRTGGNEQFF.

Note on this clonotype: A single base separates this from a much larger clone, so it may be a read error. The chain couples TRBV5-4 to TRBJ2-1, with 7 bases lining up with TRBD2. The CDR3 spans 15 residues. CDR1 and CDR2 from the germline V gene are SGHNT and YYREEE (reference sequence). CDR3 in DNA: TGTGCCAGCACCCAGCGGGGATACCCCTACAGTGAGCAGTTCTTC. This encodes CASTQRGYPYSEQFF.

This clonotype came up many times. V gene TRBV20-1 combines with J gene TRBJ2-3, with 11 bases identical to TRBD2. The junction had 7 bases not matched to a gene; V was cut back by 6 bases and J by 2 bases. Per the germline V gene, CDR1 is DFQATT and CDR2 is SNEGSKA (reference sequence). This CDR3 contains 15 residues. This CDR3 is CSAPSGLAVTDTQYF. CDR3 DNA sequence: TGCAGTGCCCCATCGGGACTAGCGGTCACAGATACGCAGTATTTT.

This clonotype was picked up many times. The chain joins TRBV29-1 to TRBJ1-4; D perhaps matches TRBD1 (5 bases). The CDR3 has 13 amino acids. The V gene lost 0 bases and the J gene lost 8 bases, with 10 bases spanning the gap. Germline V lookup: CDR1 SQVTM, CDR2 ANQGSEA. The CDR3 protein is CSVEEVGDEKLFF. The CDR3 DNA sequence: TGCAGCGTTGAAGAGGTGGGGGACGAAAAACTGTTTTTT.

This clonotype was seen once. At one end, the junction sequence differs from germline, possibly due to a read error. The chain joins TRBV28 to TRBJ1-4; D possibly corresponds to TRBD2 (6 bases). The end of the DNA fits TRBJ2-3 better, so the J call may be wrong. Germline V gene lookup returns CDR1 MDHEN and CDR2 SYDVKM. CDR3 length: 14 amino acids. CDR3 nucleotides: TGTGCCTGCAGTCAGCTACGGGGGAGAGTTACGCAGTATTTT. This gives the protein CACSQLRGRVTQYF.

This clonotype appeared many times. The V gene is TRBV3-1, the J gene TRBJ1-3; D remains ambiguous. The ends were cut back, 0 bases at V and 7 bases at J, with 25 bases in the middle. Germline lookup yields CDR1 LGHDT and CDR2 YNNKEL (reference sequence). This CDR3 has 19 amino acids. The CDR3 sequence is CASSQDRWSDKGLRNTIYF. CDR3 DNA: TGTGCCAGCAGCCAAGATCGATGGTCCGATAAAGGATTGCGGAACACCATATATTTT.

This clonotype was detected ten times or more. J is TRBJ2-7 and V is TRBV12-5, with 7 nucleotides matching TRBD1. The V and J ends lost 5 bases and 0 bases, in that order; junction bases with no gene match: 10. This CDR3 is built from 16 residues. Per germline, CDR1 LGHNT and CDR2 FRNRAP. CDR3 bases: TGTGCTAGTGGTGCCCCGGTTGGGACAGTCTCCTACGAGCAGTACTTC. It codes for CASGAPVGTVSYEQYF.

This clonotype has ten or more counts. V gene TRBV12-3 or TRBV12-4 combines with J gene TRBJ2-5, with TRBD2 identical over 7 bases. This CDR3 has 15 amino acids. After removal of 6 bases from V and 2 bases from J, the junction contained 9 bases not matched to a gene. This CDR3 is CASSPWEGPQETQYF. The CDR3 DNA follows: TGTGCCAGCAGCCCATGGGAGGGCCCACAAGAGACCCAGTACTTC.

Judged by abundance, this clonotype is medium-sized. The rearrangement links TRBV6-6 to TRBJ2-6; D call uncertain. Germline assignment: CDR1 MNHNY and CDR2 SVGAGI (reference sequence). There are 17 residues in the CDR3. V was clipped by 6 bases and J by 1 base, with 16 bases between them. The CDR3 spells CASSYEASRSGANVLTF. Here the CDR3 DNA reads TGTGCCAGCAGCTACGAAGCCAGTCGGTCTGGGGCCAACGTCCTGACTTTC.

In regard to this clonotype: At one end, the junction sequence differs from germline, possibly due to a read error. The rearrangement joins TRBV3-1 to TRBJ2-1; TRBD2 is a possible D gene (5 bases). Per germline, CDR1 LGHDT and CDR2 YNNKEL (reference sequence). The CDR3 has 18 amino acids. CDR3 sequence: CASSHRRSQREAHNERFF. The CDR3 DNA reads as TGTGCCAGCAGCCACAGAAGATCCCAGAGGGAAGCTCACAATGAGCGGTTCTTC.

Ten or more counts support this clonotype. The chain recombines TRBV20-1 with TRBJ2-7, with TRBD2 as a possible D gene (5 bases). Germline V CDR1 and CDR2: DFQATT, SNEGSKA (reference sequence). V was trimmed by 0 bases and J by 6 bases, leaving 9 bases between them. This CDR3 is 12 amino acids long. The CDR3 coding sequence is TGCAGTGCTAGAGAACTAGTTGGCGAGCAGTACTTC. Translation gives CSARELVGEQYF.

This chain joins TRBV2 and TRBJ2-1, with TRBD2 as a possible D gene (6 bases). V was pared by 4 bases and J by 3 bases, with 19 bases between. This CDR3 spans 17 amino acids. Germline lookup yields CDR1 SNHLY and CDR2 FYNNEI. The CDR3, as DNA: TGTGCCAGCAGTGGTGGTCGTTCGGGGGTGGACTACAATGAGCAGTTCTTC. Its protein is CASSGGRSGVDYNEQFF.

This clonotype was counted at least ten times. The chain couples TRBV12-3 or TRBV12-4 to TRBJ2-2; 8 bases line up with TRBD1. With V trimmed by 5 bases and J by 5 bases, 7 bases remained unmatched. The CDR3 length is 15 residues. The CDR3 here is CASSLDRGFTGELFF. CDR3 in DNA: TGTGCCAGCAGTCTAGACAGGGGTTTTACCGGGGAGCTGTTTTTT.

A few counts support this clonotype. The chain employs TRBV10-3 and TRBJ2-3; D unclear. The V gene's germline CDR1 is ENHRY and CDR2 SYGVKD. The CDR3 totals 12 residues. Trimming pared 0 bases from V and 6 bases from J, leaving 4 bases between. The CDR3, as DNA: TGTGCCATCAGTGAGTCGGGGGATACGCAGTATTTT. Translating gives CAISESGDTQYF.

This clonotype was detected many times. J is TRBJ2-1 and V is TRBV20-1, with a tentative D call TRBD1 (6 bases). CDR1 and CDR2 (germline): DFQATT, SNEGSKA (reference sequence). There are 14 residues in the CDR3. Trimming shortened V by 6 bases and J by 8 bases, and 20 bases separated the two germline ends. The CDR3, as DNA: TGCAGTGCAAGGGACACCTTACATCCCGATGAGCAGTTCTTC. Translating it yields CSARDTLHPDEQFF.

This clonotype has ten or more counts. The genes are TRBV19 and TRBJ2-3; D is unclear. Between the trimmed V and J ends, which lost 5 bases and 9 bases, there was a span of 15 bases. CDR3 length: 13 amino acids. Germline V gene data show CDR1 as LNHDA and CDR2 as SQIVND (reference sequence). The CDR3: CASSSPASGTQYF. The CDR3 DNA reads TGTGCCAGTAGTTCTCCGGCCAGTGGAACGCAGTATTTT.

This clonotype was seen repeatedly, ten times or more. This rearrangement joins TRBV10-3 to TRBJ2-3; 9 nucleotides agree with TRBD2. The germline V gene has CDR1 ENHRY and CDR2 SYGVKD. CDR3 size: 15 residues. With V trimmed by 3 bases and J by 1 base, 2 bases remained unmatched. The CDR3 protein is CAISDGGRGTDTQYF. In DNA form, the CDR3 reads TGTGCCATCAGTGATGGCGGGAGGGGCACAGATACGCAGTATTTT.